The sample holds a few counts of the clone carrying this T cell receptor beta chain. Its antigen is undetermined. This sample was included in a study of CD8 T cells in ankylosing spondylitis. Library preparation for TCR beta used quantitative 5'-RACE with molecular barcodes. TCRdb analysed the 5' RACE reads with MiXCR anew, one entry per CDR3 protein. The sample comprises approximately 300,000 distinct CDR3 sequences, under 8.5% of which are singletons, and less than 15% rests with the top ten. Findings and caveats of the study: Characteristic, it appeared, of ankylosing spondylitis blood was a TCR beta motif of eight or nine highly homologous variants.

Looked up from germline, CDR1 is MNHEY and CDR2 is SVGEGT. The CDR3 covers 19 residues. The V and J ends lost 4 bases and 1 base, in that order; junction bases with no gene match: 11. The rearrangement joins TRBV6-2 or TRBV6-3 to TRBJ2-1; 12 nucleotides line up with TRBD2. The source is a male donor with ankylosing spondylitis. Sequenced sample: blood, either unsorted or a sorted T cell fraction (not recorded which). CDR3 region: CASSFLGTSGLNSYNEQFF. The CDR3 DNA sequence: TGTGCCAGCAGTTTTCTGGGGACTAGCGGGCTAAATTCCTACAATGAGCAGTTCTTC.